Described below is a single T cell receptor beta chain sequence and its context. There is no known antigen for this receptor. No base quality values were provided; no much bigger clone lies one nucleotide off. The donors were healthy, HIV-negative adults who had no recently reported acute infections or vaccinations. Every donor was a Caucasian adult residing in Nashville, Tennessee, USA. CD4+ T cells were enriched through magnetic negative selection, after which naive cells were positively selected on CD45RA and the remaining negative fraction served as the memory subset. Blood was collected by leukapheresis, and PBMCs were isolated by Ficoll-Histopaque density gradient centrifugation and then cryopreserved in liquid nitrogen vapor phase. Analytical flow cytometry was used to check the purity and quantity of every magnetically sorted T cell population. Genomic DNA was isolated from each sorted fraction and quantified by UV absorbance on a Nanodrop 2000c.

The germline V and J ends show losses of 1 base and 7 bases respectively, and no gene match explains 4 bases of the junction. From the cysteine up to the phenylalanine, the CDR3 has a length of 15 residues. The read is trimmed to its CDR3 DNA, 45 bases read in frame from base 1. According to the germline V gene (reference sequence), CDR1 reads SEHNR and CDR2 reads FQNEAQ. Using the deep immunoSEQ assay, TCR CDR3 regions were amplified from genomic DNA by multiplex PCR. Extracted genomic DNA from each cell subset was distributed evenly across all wells of several immunoSEQ 96-well plates, and each plate was treated as a replicate. For sorted subsets, each replicate PCR was loaded with about 0.2 ug genomic DNA, equivalent to some 31,000 T cell genomes. The purified libraries were quantified using a Qubit 3.0 fluorometer, sized with a Bioanalyzer 2100, and then quantified again using the KAPA Library Quantification kit. A separate single-read 150-cycle Illumina NextSeq 550 flow cell was used to sequence each immunoSEQ 96-well plate. Regarding the original processing steps: Because the immunoSEQ output included only junctional sequences and no quality scores, the filtering could not be the same as the filtering used for full-length reads. Sequences were annotated with PyIR, a Python wrapper for IgBLAST v1.9, and V/J genes and CDR3 were assigned using IMGT germline references. Reads were removed for weak V/J assignments (E-value above 1e-6), missing CDR3, stop codons, out-of-frame junctions, or ambiguous translated residues. A V3J clonotype was defined by an identical inferred V gene, J gene, and CDR3 amino acid sequence. The percentage overlap between two repertoires was calculated by dividing the number of shared unique clonotypes by the size of the smaller repertoire. Richness of each repertoire was evaluated using RTK rarefaction, the Chao1 estimator, and Recon v2.1 estimates of unobserved clonotypes. Generation probabilities were computed with OLGA for all TCRbeta clonotypes obtained by the gDNA method from a few donors. This immuneACCESS table, as held by TCRdb, lists in-frame sequences with V and J called but not all clones. Of the missing ones, under half trace to an unresolved V gene in checked studies; the others have no known cause. V, J and clone size were drawn from that table, and D and trimming were deduced from the DNA. The sample profile shows around 1.4 million clones; less than 99% of them were found once. The ten largest clones take up about 0.35% of the sample.

The sample originates from a study of shared clonotypes between healthy human individuals (dated by TCRdb to 2020 to 2021). The study in broad terms: The cohort comprised two women and a few men aged 18 to 49 years. For each donor, CD4 naive and CD4 memory were each run on three plates, CD8 naive on two plates, and CD8 memory on one plate. Blood TCR repertoires of four to six healthy adults were deeply sequenced to estimate repertoire size and the extent of clonotype sharing between individuals. To increase sequencing depth and limit assay-specific biases, TCR repertoire library preparation and sequencing were carried out by different laboratories using diverse techniques. Between about 0.9 and 9 billion PBMCs per donor were obtained by leukapheresis. General findings and caveats noted by the study authors: Compared with non-shared clonotypes, the clonotypes found in all four sorted-subset donors had higher generation probabilities. The genetic and exposure-history diversity represented was limited by the small number of donors. Incomplete sequencing was indicated by rarefaction of sorted-subset datasets, despite the large sequencing depth. Sharing across a handful of donors was observed for around 5% of naive CD4, less than 4% of naive CD8, 2% to 2.5% of memory CD4, and around 0.42% of memory CD8 clonotypes. Pairwise subsampling led to the expectation that sequencing depth would affect the degree of clonotype sharing among donors. Sampling was restricted to blood, and TCR repertoires in tissue are likely to differ from TCR repertoires in blood. Larger estimated clonotype richness was generally found for naive subsets than for memory subsets.

The sequencing input was naive CD4+ T cells sorted from blood. This specimen's cell subset or site label, per the study, means: CD45RA+ positively selected. Recombination linked TRBV7-9 to TRBJ1-4; the junction holds 9 bases that match TRBD1. The sequence was collected from a man in his thirties or forties in good health. Here is the DNA: TGTGCCAGCAGCTTAGATGGGACAGGGTTTGAAAAACTGTTTTTT. It translates as CASSLDGTGFEKLFF.